The 2 T cell receptor beta chains presented below share a single source sample, sequenced in a study of human T cells and chemical hapten exposure. As for time point: patch test 2, 6 weeks after DPC sensitization. Treatment reported: therapeutic diphenylcyclopropenone sensitization with weekly scalp DPC. Each CDR3 protein is one row after TCRdb ran MiXCR on the RACE reads. The table has 65,000 to 95,000 distinct CDR3 sequences, approximately 7% seen once. This specimen consisted of whole blood, obtained in connection with sensitization to the hapten diphenylcyclopropenone (DPC). The source of these receptors is a woman aged 25-40 years with alopecia areata. Some clones in this sample may be carry-over from other donors' samples.

With regard to this clonotype: The junction does not match germline at one end; this may be a read error. J is TRBJ2-1 and V is TRBV9, with a possible D match to TRBD2 (5 bases). CDR1 is SGDLS, CDR2 YYNGEE, per germline. The CDR3 contains 14 residues. This chain's CDR3 is CASTVATPYNEQFF. The CDR3 nucleotides are TGTGCCAGCACCGTAGCGACTCCCTATAATGAGCAGTTCTTC.

This clonotype was recorded many times. The rearrangement links TRBV27 to TRBJ2-5; tentative D call: TRBD2 (6 bases). The germline CDR1 and CDR2 sequences are MNHEY and SMNVEV (reference sequence). The CDR3 is 13 residues long. Trimming cost V 1 base and J 6 bases, with 9 bases left between them. The CDR3: CASSLLGGKTQYF. The CDR3 DNA reads TGTGCCAGCAGTTTATTGGGAGGAAAGACCCAGTACTTC.